This passage covers 29 T cell receptor beta chains from one sample sequenced in a study of T cells in Graves' hyperthyroidism and ophthalmopathy. Amplification targeted TCR beta CDR3 regions from RNA transcripts. With the HTBI primer set, the TCR CDR3 went through a first round of RT-PCR. One entry per CDR3 protein, called by TCRdb with MiXCR from the multiplex PCR reads. The sample shows 350,000 or so distinct CDR3 sequences, 15% to 20% of them seen only once. The sample consisted of blood. The receptors stem from a woman between 40 and 50 years old with Graves' ophthalmopathy.

This clonotype was found many times. The genes are TRBV28 and TRBJ1-2; no clear D. The germline V and J ends were trimmed by 5 bases and 4 bases, with 5 bases remaining between them. Germline values: CDR1 MDHEN, CDR2 SYDVKM. The CDR3 totals 11 residues. CDR3 nucleotides: TGTGCCAGCAGTGTACTCTATGGCTACACCTTC. It specifies CASSVLYGYTF.

This clonotype was recorded many times. The V call is TRBV27, the J call TRBJ2-2; 7 nucleotides match TRBD1. V shed 1 base, J shed 0 bases, and the junction held 5 bases outside the gene matches. The CDR3 has 17 amino acids. Germline V CDR1 and CDR2: MNHEY, SMNVEV (reference sequence). CDR3 sequence: CASSLYPQGANTGELFF. Here the CDR3 DNA reads TGTGCCAGCAGTTTATATCCGCAGGGGGCGAACACCGGGGAGCTGTTTTTT.

Ten or more counts support this clonotype. The chain joins TRBV20-1 to TRBJ2-7, with a possible D match to TRBD2 (6 bases). V dropped 1 base and J dropped 3 bases, with 10 bases sitting between them. Per the germline V gene, CDR1 is DFQATT and CDR2 is SNEGSKA (reference sequence). There are 13 residues in the CDR3. CDR3 residues: CSARAAGYYEQYF. DNA of the CDR3: TGCAGTGCTAGAGCGGCGGGATACTACGAGCAGTACTTC.

This clonotype showed up many times. The chain couples TRBV28 to TRBJ1-4, with TRBD1 matching over 8 bases. The V gene's germline CDR1 is MDHEN and CDR2 SYDVKM. The trim removed 2 bases at V and 9 bases at J, leaving 5 bases unmatched. This CDR3 spans 14 amino acids. The CDR3 region has the DNA TGTGCCAGCAGTTTAGGCGACAGGGGACAAAAACTGTTTTTT. It is translated as CASSLGDRGQKLFF.

Ten or more counts support this clonotype. V and J are TRBV28 and TRBJ2-7; 10 nucleotides agree with TRBD2. The CDR3 is 16 amino acids. After removal of 5 bases from V and 3 bases from J, the junction contained 10 bases not matched to a gene. Germline CDR1 is MDHEN and CDR2 is SYDVKM. CDR3 sequence (DNA): TGTGCCAGCAGTCCGGACTCTAGCGGGAGAGGCTACGAGCAGTACTTC. Protein product: CASSPDSSGRGYEQYF. Based on the CDR3 plus reference TRBV28 and TRBJ2-7, the full variable domain is DVKVTQSSRYLVKRTGEKVFLECVQDMDHENMFWYRQDPGLGLRLIYFSYDVKMKEKGDIPEGYSVSREKKERFSLILESASTNQTSMYLCASSPDSSGRGYEQYFGPGTRLTVT.

Many counts were recorded for this clonotype. The gene calls are TRBV4-1 and TRBJ2-2; weak D call: TRBD1 (5 bases). V was cut by 0 bases and J by 3 bases, with 11 bases left in between. The V gene's germline CDR1 is MGHRA and CDR2 YSYEKL. CDR3 length equals 16 residues. CDR3 loop: CASSQEWQGYTGELFF. The CDR3 DNA reads as TGCGCCAGCAGCCAAGAGTGGCAGGGTTACACCGGGGAGCTGTTTTTT.

A few counts support this clonotype. A much larger clone lies a single base off, so this may be a read error. The V and J genes are TRBV20-1 and TRBJ1-5; no clear D. CDR1 DFQATT and CDR2 SNEGSKA come from the germline V gene (reference sequence). The CDR3 contains 13 residues. The CDR3 DNA follows: TGCAGTGCCCCTCGGGAAAGGAATCAGCTCCAGCATTTT. Encoded protein: CSAPRERNQLQHF.

This clonotype turned up a few times. This chain connects TRBV11-2 to TRBJ2-3, with 11 bases that match TRBD2. The CDR3 is 18 amino acids. CDR1 and CDR2 from the germline V gene are SGHAT and FQNNGV. V shed 1 base and J 2 bases; nucleotides not matched to a gene: 8. CDR3 loop: CASSLGGSGRDNTDTQYF. As DNA, the CDR3 is TGTGCCAGCAGCTTAGGGGGTAGCGGGAGGGATAACACAGATACGCAGTATTTT.

This clonotype was counted between two and nine times. The J gene is TRBJ1-2, the V gene TRBV6-5, with a tentative D call TRBD1 (6 bases). CDR3 length: 13 residues. The V and J ends lost 4 bases and 4 bases respectively, with 10 bases between them. CDR1 MNHEY and CDR2 SVGAGI come from the germline V gene. DNA of the CDR3: TGTGCCAGCAGTTCCATGGACAGCTATGGCTACACCTTC. As protein: CASSSMDSYGYTF.

At least ten counts were recorded for this clonotype. This chain links TRBV7-2 with TRBJ2-5; no clear D gene. V lost 4 bases to trimming and J lost 5 bases, with 8 bases between them. The CDR3 spans 12 residues. Germline lookup yields CDR1 SGHTA and CDR2 FQGNSA. CDR3 nucleotide sequence: TGTGCCAGCAGCTGGCTAACCGAGACCCAGTACTTC. Its translation is CASSWLTETQYF.

The chain carries TRBV30 and TRBJ1-2, with D hard to call. CDR3 length equals 13 residues. Germline V gene sequence: CDR1 GTSNPN, CDR2 SVGIG (reference sequence). Trimming took off 1 base at V and 2 bases at J, with 8 bases between the two ends. CDR3 in DNA: TGTGCCTGGAGTGCAACACAGAACTATGGCTACACCTTC. Amino acids: CAWSATQNYGYTF.

This clonotype has just a few counts. This chain links TRBV28 with TRBJ1-1; 10 bases map to TRBD1. Germline loops: CDR1 MDHEN, CDR2 SYDVKM. The V and J ends lost 6 bases and 2 bases, in that order; junction bases with no gene match: 3. This CDR3 contains 14 residues. The chain's CDR3 is CASRGDRGNTEAFF. CDR3 coding DNA: TGTGCCAGCAGGGGGGACAGGGGTAACACTGAAGCTTTCTTT.

This clonotype was observed many times. J is TRBJ1-1 and V is TRBV6-5; TRBD1 aligns across 7 bases. The CDR3 covers 15 residues. The V gene end was trimmed by 7 bases and the J gene end by 5 bases; junction bases not matched to a gene: 13. Germline V gives CDR1 MNHEY, CDR2 SVGAGI. The CDR3 bases are TGTGCCAGCACCCCACCGACAGGGACGATTACTGAAGCTTTCTTT. It yields the protein CASTPPTGTITEAFF.

This clonotype was recorded at least ten times. The V gene is TRBV10-3, the J gene TRBJ1-5; D might be TRBD1 (5 bases). The CDR3 consists of 14 residues. CDR1 is ENHRY, CDR2 SYGVKD, per germline. V shed 0 bases and J shed 7 bases, with 10 bases lying between them. CDR3 DNA: TGTGCCATCAGTGAGTCGGGGCCCCCCCAGCCCCAGCATTTT. As protein: CAISESGPPQPQHF.

V is TRBV10-2 and J is TRBJ1-1; no firm D call. The CDR3 contains 12 residues. Germline V gene data show CDR1 as WSHSY and CDR2 as SAAADI. V was trimmed by 6 bases and J by 11 bases, leaving 16 bases between them. This CDR3 reads CASRDLSGWAFF. The CDR3 coding sequence is TGCGCCAGCAGGGACCTCTCTGGGTGGGCTTTCTTT.

This chain connects TRBV6-1 to TRBJ2-7; 13 nucleotides line up with TRBD2. The CDR3 runs to 16 residues. Germline V gene sequence: CDR1 MNHNS, CDR2 SASEGT. V shed 6 bases, J shed 2 bases, and the junction held 7 bases outside the gene matches. Here the CDR3 DNA reads TGTGCCAGCAGGGCCGGGACTAGCGGGGCCGCCTACGAGCAGTACTTC. Residues: CASRAGTSGAAYEQYF.

A few counts support this clonotype. A much larger clone sits a single nucleotide away, making a read error possible. This chain uses TRBV5-1 with TRBJ1-1; 7 bases are a match to TRBD1. The junction had 11 bases not matched to a gene; V was cut back by 2 bases and J by 1 base. From germline, CDR1 is SGHRS and CDR2 YFSETQ. The CDR3 sequence is 17 residues long. CDR3 in amino acids: CASSLTPGQRANTEAFF. The CDR3 DNA reads as TGCGCCAGCAGCTTAACTCCGGGACAGAGGGCGAACACTGAAGCTTTCTTT. Full variable domain (outside the CDR3, taken from reference TRBV5-1 and TRBJ1-1): KAGVTQTPRYLIKTRGQQVTLSCSPISGHRSVSWYQQTPGQGLQFLFEYFSETQRNKGNFPGRFSGRQFSNSRSEMNVSTLELGDSALYLCASSLTPGQRANTEAFFGQGTRLTVV.

This clonotype was recorded at least ten times. This chain links TRBV12-3 or TRBV12-4 with TRBJ2-5; 8 bases agree with TRBD1. V dropped 3 bases and J dropped 5; count of bases not matched to a gene: 5. The CDR3 contains 14 residues. The CDR3 nucleotides are TGTGCCAGCAGTTTCGGGGACAGGTCGGAGACCCAGTACTTC. The encoded protein is CASSFGDRSETQYF.

This clonotype was counted many times. The chain couples TRBV5-1 to TRBJ2-4; D uncertain. The CDR3 runs 13 residues. Germline CDR1 is SGHRS and CDR2 is YFSETQ. Trimming stripped 3 bases from V and 5 bases from J, with 9 bases between. Here the CDR3 DNA reads TGCGCCAGCAGCTCCTTGTACGAAAACATTCAGTACTTC. Translating it yields CASSSLYENIQYF.

The chain employs TRBV10-3 and TRBJ2-2; D uncertain. From germline, CDR1 is ENHRY and CDR2 SYGVKD. V lost 7 bases to trimming and J lost 4 bases, with 10 bases between them. The length of the CDR3 is 13 residues. CDR3: CAITQPGTGELFF. The DNA for the CDR3 is TGTGCCATCACTCAACCGGGCACCGGGGAGCTGTTTTTT.

This clonotype was recorded many times. The chain joins TRBV28 to TRBJ1-1; D gene uncertain. The CDR3 is 14 residues long. Germline lookup yields CDR1 MDHEN and CDR2 SYDVKM. Trimming left V 4 bases short and J 7 bases short, with 16 bases between. The chain's CDR3 is CASSSLREVSEAFF. The CDR3 DNA is TGTGCCAGCAGTTCACTAAGGGAAGTCAGTGAAGCTTTCTTT. Variable domain in full (rest from reference TRBV28 and TRBJ1-1): DVKVTQSSRYLVKRTGEKVFLECVQDMDHENMFWYRQDPGLGLRLIYFSYDVKMKEKGDIPEGYSVSREKKERFSLILESASTNQTSMYLCASSSLREVSEAFFGQGTRLTVV.

This clonotype was counted only a few times. The chain's CDR3 is CASSQVLGNTGELFF. In DNA, the CDR3 is TGTGCCAGCAGCCAAGTATTGGGGAACACCGGGGAGCTGTTTTTT. This chain uses TRBV14 with TRBJ2-2; D is unclear. Trimming took off 1 base at V and 1 base at J, with 7 bases between the two ends. Germline lookup yields CDR1 SGHDN and CDR2 FVKESK. The CDR3 runs to 15 residues.

This clonotype was counted at least ten times. V is TRBV27 and J is TRBJ2-7; 8 bases agree with TRBD1. This CDR3 region has 14 residues. V trimming: 0 bases; J trimming: 6 bases; junction bases outside the gene matches: 4. The germline V gene encodes CDR1 MNHEY and CDR2 SMNVEV (reference sequence). The CDR3 coding sequence is TGTGCCAGCAGTTTATCCCGGGACAGGCGCGAGCAGTACTTC. It specifies CASSLSRDRREQYF.

This clonotype came up many times. The rearrangement joins TRBV19 to TRBJ2-2; 9 bases line up with TRBD1. The CDR3 covers 16 residues. CDR1 is LNHDA, CDR2 SQIVND, per germline (reference sequence). J gave up 4 bases and V 7 bases, and 10 bases lay outside the gene matches. DNA of the CDR3: TGTGCCAGTACCTGGGGGGACAGGGCGTTCACCGGGGAGCTGTTTTTT. Its protein is CASTWGDRAFTGELFF.

Ten or more counts support this clonotype. The CDR3 DNA follows: TGTGCCGTAGGATCCTACGAGCAGTACTTC. Translation: CAVGSYEQYF. The V and J genes are TRBV6-1 and TRBJ2-7, with unresolved D. The CDR3 is 10 amino acids. V was cut by 11 bases and J by 1 base, with 6 bases left in between. Germline V lookup: CDR1 MNHNS, CDR2 SASEGT.

This clonotype was counted ten times or more. The chain recombines TRBV11-1 with TRBJ1-1, with a tentative D call TRBD1 (5 bases). V was shortened by 1 base and J by 4 bases, with 22 bases between the two germline ends. This CDR3 has 18 residues. CDR1 and CDR2 (germline): SGHAT, FQDESV (reference sequence). The DNA of the CDR3 is TGTGCCAGCAGCTTAGTGGAGGGGACGGACTTGGGGGGCACTGAAGCTTTCTTT. Protein sequence: CASSLVEGTDLGGTEAFF.

CDR3 coding DNA: TGTGCCAGCAGTCTAGACAGGTTTCCTGGAAACACCATATATTTT. Protein product: CASSLDRFPGNTIYF. V usage is TRBV12-3 or TRBV12-4 and J usage is TRBJ1-3; tentative D call: TRBD1 (6 bases). The length of the CDR3 is 15 residues. V was pared by 5 bases and J by 2 bases, with 13 bases between.

The chain joins TRBV6-1 to TRBJ1-5; possibly TRBD1 for D (5 bases). There are 19 residues in the CDR3. The V end lost 8 bases, the J end lost 0 bases, and 26 bases lay between the germline ends. Germline V gene sequence: CDR1 MNHNS, CDR2 SASEGT. The CDR3 here is CASREGGQGGLYSNQPQHF. CDR3 DNA sequence: TGTGCCAGCCGAGAAGGCGGACAAGGAGGACTATATAGCAATCAGCCCCAGCATTTT.

The chain is built from TRBV28 and TRBJ1-5; D perhaps matches TRBD1 (6 bases). The CDR3 consists of 15 residues. Germline V gene sequence: CDR1 MDHEN, CDR2 SYDVKM. Trimming shortened V by 6 bases and J by 3 bases, and 15 bases separated the two germline ends. The CDR3 protein is CASRGAGTPNQPQHF. For the CDR3, the DNA is TGTGCCAGCAGGGGGGCAGGTACCCCCAATCAGCCCCAGCATTTT. The whole variable domain, filled in from reference TRBV28 and TRBJ1-5, reads DVKVTQSSRYLVKRTGEKVFLECVQDMDHENMFWYRQDPGLGLRLIYFSYDVKMKEKGDIPEGYSVSREKKERFSLILESASTNQTSMYLCASRGAGTPNQPQHFGDGTRLSIL.